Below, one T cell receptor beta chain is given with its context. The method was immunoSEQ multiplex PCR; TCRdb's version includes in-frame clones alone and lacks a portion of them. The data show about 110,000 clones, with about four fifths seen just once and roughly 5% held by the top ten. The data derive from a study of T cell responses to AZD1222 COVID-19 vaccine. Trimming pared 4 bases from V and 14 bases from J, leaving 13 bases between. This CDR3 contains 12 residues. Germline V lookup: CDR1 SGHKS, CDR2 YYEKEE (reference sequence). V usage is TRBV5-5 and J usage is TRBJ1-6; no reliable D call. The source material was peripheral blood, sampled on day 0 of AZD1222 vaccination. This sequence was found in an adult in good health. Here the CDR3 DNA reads TGTGCCAGCAGCCCCACACCCTCGGCCCTCCACTTT. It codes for CASSPTPSALHF.